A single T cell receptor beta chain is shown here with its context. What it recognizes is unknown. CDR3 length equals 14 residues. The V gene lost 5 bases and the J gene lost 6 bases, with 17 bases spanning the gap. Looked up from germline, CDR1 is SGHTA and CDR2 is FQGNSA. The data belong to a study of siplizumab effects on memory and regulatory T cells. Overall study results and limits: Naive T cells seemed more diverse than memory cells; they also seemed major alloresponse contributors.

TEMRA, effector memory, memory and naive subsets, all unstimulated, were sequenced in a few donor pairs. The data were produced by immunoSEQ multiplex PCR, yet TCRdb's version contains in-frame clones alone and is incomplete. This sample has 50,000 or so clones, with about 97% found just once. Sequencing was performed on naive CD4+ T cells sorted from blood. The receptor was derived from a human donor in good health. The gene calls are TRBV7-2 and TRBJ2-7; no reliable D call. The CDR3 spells CASSPTSQVGEQYF. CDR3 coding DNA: TGTGCCAGCAGCCCTACCTCCCAAGTGGGCGAGCAGTACTTC.